This T cell receptor (beta chain) was profiled in a study of CXCR3-negative and CXCR3-positive naive CD8 T cells. Study findings and constraints: Memory CD8+ cells had much lower diversity, and both naive subsets had comparably high diversity. Researchers report that CXCR3-positive naive cells carry more hydrophobic TRB CDR3s than CXCR3-negative naive cells.

5' RACE that incorporated UMI labels was used to prepare the TRB cDNA libraries. TCRdb re-called the 5' RACE reads; every CDR3 protein appears as one record, without DNA. The listing contains some 140,000 distinct CDR3 sequences. The length of the CDR3 is 13 residues. Germline V gene data show CDR1 as SQVTM and CDR2 as ANQGSEA. Naive CD8+ T cells showed a CD45RO-CCR7+CD27+CD95- phenotype. As concerns this clonotype: Its target is unknown.

Sequencing used naive CXCR3+ CD8+ T cells from blood. Subset described: CD45RO-CCR7+CD27+CD95- naive CD8+ T cells expressing CXCR3 (TNR3+). This sequence was found in a human donor in good health. Some clones in this sample may be carry-over from other donors' samples. The genes are TRBV29-1 and TRBJ1-3; TCRdb selects TRBD1, and the lack of DNA leaves this call unchecked. The CDR3 region is CSARDRVKNTIYF.